The 10 T cell receptor beta chains reported below all come from one sample, sequenced in a study of blood T cell repertoires in COVID-19. Clones were read by immunoSEQ multiplex PCR, and TCRdb kept only the in-frame ones, dropping some. The repertoire holds about 140,000 clones, with around nine tenths as singletons. The sample was peripheral blood. The receptors shown here come from a human donor in a cohort sampled during active COVID-19.

This chain joins TRBV30 and TRBJ2-7, with 7 bases identical to TRBD1. Unmatched junction bases numbered 3, after V lost 7 bases and J lost 3 bases. The CDR3 is 11 amino acids. CDR1 and CDR2 from the germline V gene are GTSNPN and SVGIG (reference sequence). The CDR3 sequence: CAFDRDYEQYF. The DNA of the CDR3 is TGTGCCTTTGACAGGGACTACGAGCAGTACTTC.

This clone was observed a single time. The J gene is TRBJ1-1, the V gene TRBV29-1; D may be TRBD1 (5 bases). Germline V CDR1 and CDR2: SQVTM, ANQGSEA. The V and J ends lost 4 bases and 0 bases respectively, with 12 bases between them. The CDR3 totals 14 residues. CDR3 nucleotides: TGCAGCGTTGTGTACGGGGGATTGAACACTGAAGCTTTCTTT. Its protein is CSVVYGGLNTEAFF.

The J gene is TRBJ2-3, the V gene TRBV7-3; TRBD2 matches 9 bases. This CDR3 is built from 15 residues. The germline V gene encodes CDR1 SGHTA and CDR2 FQGTGA. With V trimmed by 3 bases and J by 5 bases, 6 bases remained unmatched. This CDR3 reads CASSFSRGGVDTQYF. The CDR3 region has the DNA TGTGCCAGCAGCTTCTCGCGGGGGGGCGTAGATACGCAGTATTTT.

This rearrangement joins TRBV12-2 to TRBJ1-6; no check of the table's D call, TRBD1, against the DNA was made. TRBV12-2 is labeled a pseudogene. The CDR3 extends over 13 amino acids. The CDR3 region has the DNA TGTGCAAGTCGCCCGGACATTAATTCACCCCTCCACTTT. Translation: CASRPDINSPLHF.

The CDR3 sequence: CASSPLLLNREDYGYTF. As DNA, the CDR3 is TGTGCCAGCAGTCCCCTGCTTCTGAATAGGGAGGACTATGGCTACACCTTC. The V call is TRBV27, the J call TRBJ1-2; D gene ambiguous. The germline CDR1 and CDR2 sequences are MNHEY and SMNVEV (reference sequence). The CDR3 has 17 residues. V was clipped by 5 bases and J by 3 bases, with 22 bases between them.

The chain carries TRBV19 and TRBJ2-5; 15 bases match TRBD2. CDR1 and CDR2 from the germline V gene are LNHDA and SQIVND (reference sequence). CDR3 length: 19 residues. With 5 bases clipped from V and 4 bases from J, the junction kept 14 bases outside the gene matches. CDR3 DNA sequence: TGTGCCAGTAGTCCCCGGACTAGCGGGGGGGTTGTTAGAGGAGAGACCCAGTACTTC. Its translation: CASSPRTSGGVVRGETQYF.

The chain combines TRBV7-2 with TRBJ2-1, with D possibly being TRBD1 (6 bases). Germline-derived CDR1 and CDR2 are SGHTA and FQGNSA. Trimming removed 5 bases from V and 2 bases from J, with 13 bases in between. The CDR3 totals 15 residues. The CDR3 DNA is TGTGCCAGCAGCGGGACGGACAGCCCCTACAATGAGCAGTTCTTC. It translates to CASSGTDSPYNEQFF.

This clone has only one observation. V usage is TRBV5-1 and J usage is TRBJ2-4; D might be TRBD1 (5 bases). Trimming removed 4 bases at V and 8 bases at J, with 10 bases between. Germline CDR1 reads SGHRS; CDR2 reads YFSETQ. This CDR3 has 12 amino acids. The CDR3 sequence is CASSGTGDIQYF. In DNA form, the CDR3 reads TGCGCCAGCAGCGGCACAGGAGACATTCAGTACTTC.

This chain connects TRBV18 to TRBJ2-3; 7 nucleotides align to TRBD1. The CDR3 is made up of 14 amino acids. CDR1 is KGHSH and CDR2 is LQKENI in the germline V gene. The V gene end was trimmed by 6 bases and the J gene end by 5 bases; junction bases not matched to a gene: 8. The CDR3: CASSQNPGGDTQYF. The CDR3 DNA follows: TGTGCCAGCTCCCAAAACCCAGGGGGAGATACGCAGTATTTT.

V gene TRBV4-1 combines with J gene TRBJ2-7; TRBD1 might be the D (6 bases). Looked up from germline, CDR1 is MGHRA and CDR2 is YSYEKL. Trimming shortened V by 4 bases and J by 3 bases, and 16 bases separated the two germline ends. This CDR3 spans 15 amino acids. The CDR3 loop reads CASSLLRDTIYEQYF. CDR3 nucleotide sequence: TGCGCCAGCAGCCTCCTCCGGGACACCATCTACGAGCAGTACTTC.